One sample yielded the 24 T cell receptor beta chains listed below, sequenced in a study of cytomegalovirus exposure and HLA in healthy donors (dated by TCRdb to 2017 to 2019). Library creation used the immunoSEQ multiplex PCR assay. For the multiplex PCR, a mixture combining 60 forward primers for TCR Vbeta segments and 13 reverse primers for TCR Jbeta segments was used. TCRdb limited this immuneACCESS table to in-frame rearrangements with V and J called. A share of clones is missing; checked studies link under half to unresolved V genes, and the rest is unexplained. The sample profile shows about 200,000 clones; approximately 79% of them were found once. 4.4% of the sample rests with the top ten. Sequencing used PBMCs. Receptors originate from a woman aged 25 to 39 in good health and CMV-seropositive.

This clone has a single count. The chain combines TRBV30 with TRBJ1-2; no reliable D call. Trimming removed 4 bases at V and 4 bases at J, with 10 bases between. CDR3 size: 12 residues. In germline, CDR1 is GTSNPN, CDR2 SVGIG (reference sequence). The CDR3 region has the DNA TGTGCCTGGATCGTCTCGGGCTATGGCTACACCTTC. Protein: CAWIVSGYGYTF.

This chain connects TRBV4-3 to TRBJ2-7, with 12 nucleotides matching TRBD2. The CDR3 has 15 amino acids. The germline CDR1 and CDR2 sequences are LGHNA and YSLEER. Germline trimming cut 3 bases from V and 6 bases from J; bases unmatched to any gene: 6. The CDR3, as DNA: TGCGCCAGCAGCCAGGGCCTAGCGGGGGGGCTCGAGCAGTACTTC. This sequence encodes CASSQGLAGGLEQYF.

This clone was observed a handful of times. The chain combines TRBV10-3 with TRBJ1-5; D uncertain. There are 17 residues in the CDR3. V lost 0 bases and J lost 6, with 18 bases in between. Germline CDR1 ENHRY, CDR2 SYGVKD. The CDR3 spells CAISESGGRASGQPQHF. The CDR3 bases are TGTGCCATCAGTGAGTCGGGTGGGAGGGCGTCTGGTCAGCCCCAGCATTTT.

The V gene is TRBV15, the J gene TRBJ2-5; the D gene is possibly TRBD2 (6 bases). The length of the CDR3 is 14 residues. V lost 1 base and J 4 bases, leaving 10 bases between the germline ends. The germline V gene encodes CDR1 LNHNV and CDR2 YYDKDF (reference sequence). CDR3: CATSRVGGGETQYF. The CDR3 coding sequence is TGTGCCACCAGCAGAGTGGGGGGAGGAGAGACCCAGTACTTC.

This clone was detected only a few times. The chain is built from TRBV4-1 and TRBJ2-5, with 12 bases aligning to TRBD1. Germline values: CDR1 MGHRA, CDR2 YSYEKL. The CDR3 sequence is 19 residues long. J was trimmed by 4 bases and V by 0 bases; bases with no gene match: 12. The CDR3 bases are TGCGCCAGCAGCCAAGATTATGGAGGGACAGGGGGCGGGCGAGAGACCCAGTACTTC. Residues: CASSQDYGGTGGGRETQYF.

This clone was picked up one time. The V call is TRBV7-8, the J call TRBJ2-7, with D possibly matching TRBD1 (6 bases). Germline-derived CDR1 and CDR2 are SGHVS and FQNEAQ. V lost 4 bases to trimming and J lost 6 bases, with 10 bases between them. This CDR3 has 12 residues. CDR3 nucleotides: TGTGCCAGCAGCTCGGACAGTAGCGAGCAGTACTTC. Its protein is CASSSDSSEQYF.

The gene calls are TRBV27 and TRBJ1-5; possible D gene TRBD1, 6 bases. The CDR3 is 14 amino acids. CDR1 and CDR2 from the germline V gene are MNHEY and SMNVEV (reference sequence). Trimming removed 3 bases at V and 1 base at J, with 7 bases between. CDR3 protein: CASSFQGSNQPQHF. Written as DNA, the CDR3 is TGTGCCAGCAGTTTCCAGGGGAGCAATCAGCCCCAGCATTTT.

This clone turned up a few times. CDR3 amino acids: CAISVGRDTEAFF. Written as DNA, the CDR3 is TGTGCCATCAGTGTGGGCAGGGACACTGAAGCTTTCTTT. The V and J genes are TRBV10-3 and TRBJ1-1, with D maybe TRBD1 (5 bases). The CDR3 consists of 13 residues. Germline values: CDR1 ENHRY, CDR2 SYGVKD. The V end was cut by 4 bases, the J end by 3 bases, with 9 bases between.

The V call is TRBV5-1, the J call TRBJ1-1, with D possibly matching TRBD1 (6 bases). V lost 4 bases, J lost 11 bases, and 24 bases lay in between. This CDR3 spans 15 amino acids. Per the germline V gene, CDR1 is SGHRS and CDR2 is YFSETQ. The CDR3 coding sequence is TGCGCCAGCAGCCCTAACCCCCGACAGGATTTGTGGGCTTTCTTT. Translated: CASSPNPRQDLWAFF.

V is TRBV5-4 and J is TRBJ1-3; unclear D gene. Germline V gene data show CDR1 as SGHNT and CDR2 as YYREEE (reference sequence). The CDR3 has 15 residues. Between the trimmed V and J ends, which lost 0 bases and 0 bases, there was a span of 7 bases. CDR3 residues: CASSLVHDSGNTIYF. CDR3 coding DNA: TGTGCCAGCAGCTTGGTACACGACTCTGGAAACACCATATATTTT.

This clone has just one count. This sequence joins TRBV6-5 and TRBJ2-5, with 10 nucleotides matching TRBD2. CDR3 length: 15 residues. Per the germline V gene, CDR1 is MNHEY and CDR2 is SVGAGI. With 6 bases clipped from V and 5 bases from J, the junction kept 9 bases outside the gene matches. The CDR3 nucleotides read TGTGCCAGCAGCCCCAGCGGGAGGGCCCTGGAGACCCAGTACTTC. It yields the protein CASSPSGRALETQYF.

V gene TRBV7-6 combines with J gene TRBJ1-2; 10 nucleotides align to TRBD1. CDR1 is SGHVS, CDR2 FNYEAQ, per germline. CDR3 length: 15 amino acids. With 1 base clipped from V and 4 bases from J, the junction kept 3 bases outside the gene matches. The CDR3 reads CASSLGQGAAYGYTF. The CDR3 region has the DNA TGTGCCAGCAGCTTAGGACAGGGGGCGGCCTATGGCTACACCTTC.

This chain uses TRBV18 with TRBJ2-1; 10 positions match TRBD2. The CDR3 has 18 amino acids. V was clipped by 3 bases and J by 3 bases; unmatched bases: 11. From germline, CDR1 is KGHSH and CDR2 LQKENI. The CDR3 region has the DNA TGTGCCAGCTCACCTCGGGGGGCTAGCGGGGGTTTCTACAATGAGCAGTTCTTC. Translated: CASSPRGASGGFYNEQFF. The whole variable domain, filled in from reference TRBV18 and TRBJ2-1, reads NAGVMQNPRHLVRRRGQEARLRCSPMKGHSHVYWYRQLPEEGLKFMVYLQKENIIDESGMPKERFSAEFPKEGPSILRIQQVVRGDSAAYFCASSPRGASGGFYNEQFFGPGTRLTVL.

The table lists this clone with a few counts. The rearrangement joins TRBV10-1 to TRBJ1-2, with TRBD1 matching 9 bases. Germline CDR1 reads WNHNN; CDR2 reads SYGVQD (reference sequence). The CDR3 length is 13 residues. V lost 5 bases and J lost 8; bases outside the gene matches: 6. CDR3 sequence (DNA): TGCGCCAGCAGTTCGGACAGGGGAAGAGGCTACACCTTC. Its translation: CASSSDRGRGYTF.

This chain joins TRBV5-4 and TRBJ1-2; maybe TRBD1 (6 bases). The germline V and J ends were trimmed by 4 bases and 5 bases, with 18 bases remaining between them. This CDR3 spans 15 amino acids. Germline loops: CDR1 SGHNT, CDR2 YYREEE (reference sequence). CDR3 in amino acids: CASSLVGGTGYGYTF. CDR3 nucleotides: TGTGCCAGCAGCCTTGTAGGTGGCACAGGGTATGGCTACACCTTC.

J is TRBJ2-5 and V is TRBV7-9, with TRBD1 matching 8 bases. Looked up from germline, CDR1 is SEHNR and CDR2 is FQNEAQ (reference sequence). The V segment lost 2 bases and the J segment 5 bases; nucleotides outside the gene matches: 7. The CDR3 is 15 residues long. The CDR3 spells CASSLQGATGETQYF. In DNA, the CDR3 is TGTGCCAGCAGCTTACAGGGGGCCACCGGGGAGACCCAGTACTTC.

V is TRBV4-3 and J is TRBJ2-1; D is perhaps TRBD2 (7 bases). CDR1 and CDR2 (germline): LGHNA, YSLEER. Trimming removed 0 bases at V and 13 bases at J, with 10 bases between. This CDR3 region has 12 residues. CDR3 sequence reads: CASSQEGGAQFF. DNA of the CDR3: TGCGCCAGCAGCCAAGAGGGGGGGGCTCAGTTCTTC.

In its sample, this clone was seen once. The chain links TRBV5-4 to TRBJ2-7; 15 bases agree with TRBD2. Germline CDR1 and CDR2: SGHNT and YYREEE (reference sequence). The V gene end was trimmed by 4 bases and the J gene end by 4 bases; junction bases not matched to a gene: 3. CDR3 length: 15 amino acids. The CDR3 region has the DNA TGTGCCAGCAGCCCGGGACTAGCGGGAGGATACGAGCAGTACTTC. It yields the protein CASSPGLAGGYEQYF.

In its sample, this clone was seen once. This chain uses TRBV13 with TRBJ2-1; 13 bases align to TRBD2. The CDR3 runs to 18 residues. Germline lookup yields CDR1 PRHDT and CDR2 FYEKMQ (reference sequence). The V gene end was trimmed by 4 bases and the J gene end by 4 bases; junction bases not matched to a gene: 10. CDR3: CASSSPILAGGTYNEQFF. DNA of the CDR3: TGTGCCAGCAGCTCCCCCATACTAGCGGGAGGGACATACAATGAGCAGTTCTTC.

V is TRBV4-3 and J is TRBJ2-7; 8 bases map to TRBD1. V was pared by 3 bases and J by 5 bases, with 6 bases of the junction left unmatched. Germline V gene data show CDR1 as LGHNA and CDR2 as YSLEER. The CDR3 has 14 amino acids. The CDR3 sequence is CASSQDRVKDEQYF. The CDR3 DNA sequence: TGCGCCAGCAGCCAGGACAGGGTTAAGGACGAGCAGTACTTC.

The chain carries TRBV6-5 and TRBJ2-3; TRBD2 might be the D (5 bases). The CDR3 has 12 amino acids. Trimming took 0 bases from V and 10 from J, leaving 8 bases between them. Germline CDR1 reads MNHEY; CDR2 reads SVGAGI. CDR3 DNA: TGTGCCAGCAGTTACTCTACCGGGGCGCAGTATTTT. It yields the protein CASSYSTGAQYF.

This sequence joins TRBV5-1 and TRBJ1-5, with a weak D call TRBD1 (6 bases). From germline, CDR1 is SGHRS and CDR2 YFSETQ. The CDR3 totals 14 residues. The V gene lost 2 bases and the J gene lost 7 bases, with 13 bases spanning the gap. Here the CDR3 reads CASSLQGYGQPQHF. The CDR3 bases are TGCGCCAGCAGCTTACAGGGCTACGGGCAGCCCCAGCATTTT.

J is TRBJ2-1 and V is TRBV20-1; D not resolved. CDR3 length: 11 residues. Looked up from germline, CDR1 is DFQATT and CDR2 is SNEGSKA (reference sequence). With 5 bases removed from V and 10 bases from J, the gap between germline ends came to 12 bases. CDR3 residues: CSAAPKAEQFF. The CDR3 DNA is TGCAGTGCTGCCCCGAAAGCGGAGCAGTTCTTC.

This clone has a single count. The J gene is TRBJ2-1, the V gene TRBV27, with 9 bases lining up with TRBD2. The trim removed 5 bases at V and 1 base at J, leaving 6 bases unmatched. The CDR3 covers 16 residues. Germline CDR1 is MNHEY and CDR2 is SMNVEV (reference sequence). The CDR3 nucleotides read TGTGCCAGCAGTACCCGACTAGCGGAGTCCTACAATGAGCAGTTCTTC. Translated: CASSTRLAESYNEQFF.